These 18 T cell receptor beta chains were sequenced from one sample in a study of T cells in Graves' hyperthyroidism and ophthalmopathy. Template material for amplifying TCR beta CDR3 regions consisted of RNA transcripts. Researchers ran a first-round RT-PCR on the TCR CDR3 using the HTBI primer set. TCRdb ran MiXCR on the multiplex PCR reads and lists one entry per CDR3 protein. The sample has 350,000 or so distinct CDR3 sequences; around 20% are singletons. Sequenced material: blood. The receptor source for this set is a woman between 45 and 65 years old with Graves' hyperthyroidism.

This clonotype was detected ten times or more. The chain recombines TRBV5-1 with TRBJ2-3, with D perhaps assigned TRBD1 or TRBD2 (5 bases each). This CDR3 comprises 15 residues. The V and J ends lost 1 base and 0 bases respectively, with 9 bases between them. In germline, CDR1 is SGHRS, CDR2 YFSETQ. CDR3 loop: CASSLLGVSTDTQYF. The DNA for the CDR3 is TGCGCCAGCAGCTTGCTGGGGGTGAGCACAGATACGCAGTATTTT.

To note about this clonotype: A much bigger clone sits one base away, suggesting this may be a read error. Since no conserved phenylalanine or tryptophan closes the CDR3, a read error is the likely cause. The V and J genes are TRBV20-1 and TRBJ1-2; no firm D call. V lost 1 base, J lost 3 bases, and 12 bases lay in between. Germline V lookup: CDR1 DFQATT, CDR2 SNEGSKA (reference sequence). This CDR3 is 14 amino acids long. In DNA form, the CDR3 reads TGCAGTGCTAGAGCAACCGGACGGGACTATGGCTACACCCTC. The encoded protein is CSARATGRDYGYTL.

Ten or more counts support this clonotype. The chain links TRBV27 to TRBJ2-1; 8 positions agree with TRBD2. J gave up 1 base and V 5 bases, and 4 bases lay outside the gene matches. The CDR3 covers 15 residues. Germline CDR1 is MNHEY and CDR2 is SMNVEV (reference sequence). In DNA, the CDR3 is TGTGCCAGCAGTCTTAGCGGGACGTCCTACAATGAGCAGTTCTTC. Residues: CASSLSGTSYNEQFF.

This clonotype was picked up many times. V usage is TRBV28 and J usage is TRBJ2-5, with 10 bases lining up with TRBD1. CDR1 and CDR2 (germline): MDHEN, SYDVKM. V was pared by 6 bases and J by 5 bases, with 9 bases of the junction left unmatched. The CDR3 runs 15 residues. The CDR3 DNA sequence: TGTGCCAGCAGCCAAGGTGGGACAGGGGATGAGACCCAGTACTTC. As protein: CASSQGGTGDETQYF.

This clonotype was seen repeatedly, ten times or more. This rearrangement joins TRBV12-3 or TRBV12-4 to TRBJ1-6, with no clear D. The CDR3 totals 14 residues. The V end was cut by 7 bases, the J end by 8 bases, with 15 bases between. The CDR3 loop reads CASTRTGYDSPLHF. The CDR3 bases are TGTGCCAGCACAAGGACCGGATATGATTCACCCCTCCACTTT.

In this sample, this clonotype turned up many times. The chain carries TRBV11-2 and TRBJ2-7; 10 bases are a match to TRBD2. CDR3 length equals 13 residues. After removal of 7 bases from V and 7 bases from J, the junction contained 7 bases not matched to a gene. The germline CDR1 and CDR2 sequences are SGHAT and FQNNGV. The CDR3 sequence is CASKRSGGVEQYF. The CDR3 region has the DNA TGTGCCAGCAAACGGAGCGGGGGGGTTGAGCAGTACTTC.

This clonotype was seen at least ten times. The chain uses TRBV7-9 and TRBJ1-6; D perhaps matches TRBD1 (5 bases). V lost 1 base to trimming and J lost 9 bases, with 13 bases between them. Per the germline V gene, CDR1 is SEHNR and CDR2 is FQNEAQ (reference sequence). The CDR3 has 15 residues. The CDR3 loop reads CASSLVTGRISPLHF. The CDR3 nucleotides read TGTGCCAGCAGCTTAGTAACAGGCCGGATTTCACCCCTCCACTTT.

Turning to this clonotype: At one end the junction does not follow the germline gene, possibly because of a read error. This chain connects TRBV5-1 to TRBJ2-1; 11 bases align to TRBD2. CDR3 length equals 17 residues. CDR1 is SGHRS and CDR2 is YFSETQ in the germline V gene. CDR3 protein: CASSLGLAGGSYNEQFF. The CDR3, as DNA: TGTGCCAGCAGCTTAGGGTTAGCGGGAGGGTCCTACAATGAGCAGTTCTTC.

This chain connects TRBV6-1 to TRBJ2-7, with D perhaps assigned TRBD1 or TRBD2 (6 bases each). Looked up from germline, CDR1 is MNHNS and CDR2 is SASEGT. This CDR3 spans 12 amino acids. V lost 6 bases, J lost 6 bases, and 12 bases lay in between. As DNA, the CDR3 is TGTGCCAGCAGAGGGGGGCCCAGCGAGCAGTACTTC. Its protein is CASRGGPSEQYF.

This clonotype was seen a few times. The chain uses TRBV15 and TRBJ2-1; no firm D call. CDR3 length: 13 amino acids. Germline CDR1 reads LNHNV; CDR2 reads YYDKDF (reference sequence). Between the trimmed V and J ends, which lost 1 base and 9 bases, there was a span of 10 bases. CDR3 residues: CATSRATKGEQFF. In DNA, the CDR3 is TGTGCCACCAGCAGAGCCACGAAAGGTGAGCAGTTCTTC.

This clonotype was observed at least ten times. The J gene is TRBJ1-3, the V gene TRBV28; D ambiguous. The CDR3 runs to 17 residues. Between the trimmed V and J ends, which lost 7 bases and 0 bases, there was a span of 19 bases. CDR1 and CDR2 (germline): MDHEN, SYDVKM. The CDR3 spells CASTPAGKPLSGNTIYF. Here the CDR3 DNA reads TGTGCCAGCACCCCGGCCGGGAAACCCCTCTCTGGAAACACCATATATTTT.

The table lists this clonotype with many counts. The chain recombines TRBV5-1 with TRBJ2-5; D uncertain. The CDR3 contains 13 residues. The V gene lost 3 bases and the J gene lost 4 bases, with 10 bases spanning the gap. Germline V CDR1 and CDR2: SGHRS, YFSETQ. CDR3 sequence (DNA): TGCGCCAGCAGCTCTGGGGATTCAGAGACCCAGTACTTC. This sequence encodes CASSSGDSETQYF.

This clonotype was seen more than once but under ten times. V gene TRBV27 combines with J gene TRBJ1-1; D perhaps matches TRBD1 (6 bases). V was pared by 2 bases and J by 6 bases, with 13 bases between. The CDR3 totals 14 residues. Germline CDR1 is MNHEY and CDR2 is SMNVEV (reference sequence). The CDR3 sequence is CASSLRGLTPEAFF. CDR3 bases: TGTGCCAGCAGTTTACGGGGGCTAACCCCTGAAGCTTTCTTT.

The CDR3 reads CASSPPAGSSNIQYF. CDR3 coding DNA: TGTGCCAGCTCACCACCGGCAGGGAGTAGTAACATTCAGTACTTC. The V and J genes are TRBV18 and TRBJ2-4; the D gene could be TRBD1 or TRBD2 (5 bases each). The V gene lost 0 bases and the J gene lost 7 bases, with 13 bases spanning the gap. The CDR3 contains 15 residues. Germline V lookup: CDR1 KGHSH, CDR2 LQKENI. The full variable domain, rest sourced from reference TRBV18 and TRBJ2-4, is NAGVMQNPRHLVRRRGQEARLRCSPMKGHSHVYWYRQLPEEGLKFMVYLQKENIIDESGMPKERFSAEFPKEGPSILRIQQVVRGDSAAYFCASSPPAGSSNIQYFGAGTRLSVL.

This clonotype was detected ten times or more. The genes are TRBV28 and TRBJ2-7, with D unresolved. Per the germline V gene, CDR1 is MDHEN and CDR2 is SYDVKM. V lost 3 bases and J lost 3, with 6 bases in between. This CDR3 region has 12 residues. In DNA form, the CDR3 reads TGTGCCAGCAGTTTGTTATACTACGAGCAGTACTTC. It translates to CASSLLYYEQYF.

This clonotype was seen ten or more times. The genes are TRBV11-2 and TRBJ2-1; 7 bases are a match to TRBD2. The germline V gene encodes CDR1 SGHAT and CDR2 FQNNGV. Trimming at V came to 5 bases and at J to 3 bases, leaving 7 bases not matched to a gene. The CDR3 runs to 15 residues. Written as DNA, the CDR3 is TGTGCCAGCAGCCGGGAGGCTAGCGGCTACAATGAGCAGTTCTTC. Protein: CASSREASGYNEQFF.

Many counts were recorded for this clonotype. This chain uses TRBV20-1 with TRBJ2-2; weak D call: TRBD2 (5 bases). CDR1 and CDR2 (germline): DFQATT, SNEGSKA (reference sequence). Trimming removed 1 base at V and 0 bases at J, with 9 bases between. The CDR3 totals 15 residues. The CDR3 loop is CSARGGNTNTGELFF. CDR3 DNA: TGCAGTGCTAGAGGAGGGAATACGAACACCGGGGAGCTGTTTTTT.

This clonotype has at least ten counts. The rearrangement joins TRBV6-5 to TRBJ2-5, with D possibly TRBD1 on 5 matching bases. The germline V gene encodes CDR1 MNHEY and CDR2 SVGAGI. The CDR3 runs 14 residues. V was trimmed by 0 bases and J by 5 bases, leaving 10 bases between them. CDR3: CASSYSTGRETQYF. The CDR3 coding sequence is TGTGCCAGCAGTTACTCAACAGGACGGGAGACCCAGTACTTC.